Presented here are 23 T cell receptor beta chains from one specimen sequenced in a study of pediatric ulcerative colitis (dated by TCRdb to the late 2010s). Receptors were amplified or captured by the immunoSEQ multiplex PCR assay. In TCRdb, the immuneACCESS table is reduced to in-frame sequences with V and J assigned. These tables do not hold every clone; where another copy was compared, an unresolved V gene accounts for under half, and the others remain unexplained. A total of 16,000 or so clones appear in this sample, 70% to 85% of them only once. Together, the top ten hold 5.5% to 8% of the sample. One to two pinch biopsies were taken from the rectum for research during colonoscopy. The material sequenced was gut tissue. The receptors come from a boy younger than 18 with moderate ulcerative colitis.

CDR3 amino acids: CASSLPSINLYF. DNA of the CDR3: TGTGCCAGCAGTTTACCGTCGATAAATCTATACTTC. V usage is TRBV28 and J usage is TRBJ2-5; D unresolved. This CDR3 has 12 amino acids. Trimming removed 2 bases at V and 14 bases at J, with 15 bases between. The germline V gene encodes CDR1 MDHEN and CDR2 SYDVKM.

The chain joins TRBV7-7 to TRBJ2-5; D may be TRBD1 (5 bases). The CDR3 has 15 residues. V lost 2 bases and J 2 bases, leaving 12 bases between the germline ends. CDR1 SSHAT and CDR2 FNYEAQ come from the germline V gene (reference sequence). The CDR3 DNA sequence: TGTGCCAGCAGCTTACGCGGCACAGGACAAGAGACCCAGTACTTC. Protein sequence: CASSLRGTGQETQYF.

The rearrangement joins TRBV6-4 to TRBJ1-2, with D possibly matching TRBD1 (5 bases). The CDR3 is 14 amino acids. Germline CDR1 MRHNA, CDR2 SNTAGT. Trimming shortened V by 3 bases and J by 4 bases, and 12 bases separated the two germline ends. This chain's CDR3 is CASSEEGRGYGYTF. In nucleotides, the CDR3 is TGTGCCAGCAGTGAGGAGGGGCGCGGCTATGGCTACACCTTC.

This clone was found once. The chain recombines TRBV4-1 with TRBJ2-1; TRBD2 matches at 8 bases. The germline V gene has CDR1 MGHRA and CDR2 YSYEKL. The CDR3 consists of 19 residues. The V gene end was trimmed by 1 base and the J gene end by 9 bases; junction bases not matched to a gene: 20. The chain's CDR3 is CASSQGAPAGAGVSGEQFF. For the CDR3, the DNA is TGCGCCAGCAGCCAAGGGGCCCCGGCGGGAGCGGGAGTCTCGGGTGAGCAGTTCTTC.

The chain joins TRBV7-2 to TRBJ2-1; D gene ambiguous. The germline V gene has CDR1 SGHTA and CDR2 FQGNSA. The V end lost 5 bases, the J end lost 6 bases, and 14 bases lay between the germline ends. CDR3 length equals 14 residues. CDR3 DNA sequence: TGTGCCAGCAGCACACCAATGAAGCGCAATGAGCAGTTCTTC. It is translated as CASSTPMKRNEQFF.

This chain connects TRBV5-1 to TRBJ2-3; TRBD2 is a possible D gene (5 bases). This CDR3 has 16 residues. Germline V gene lookup returns CDR1 SGHRS and CDR2 YFSETQ. Deletions cut 0 bases from V and 4 bases from J, with 15 bases between. The CDR3 DNA sequence: TGCGCCAGCAGCTTGGACCACCCCGACGGGGCAGATACGCAGTATTTT. It is translated as CASSLDHPDGADTQYF.

The gene calls are TRBV11-3 and TRBJ1-2; D not certain. Germline-derived CDR1 and CDR2 are SGHNT and YENEEA. V was pared by 5 bases and J by 1 base, with 11 bases between. CDR3 length: 14 residues. The CDR3 region is CASSTPLINYGYTF. DNA for the CDR3: TGTGCCAGCAGCACACCCCTCATTAACTATGGCTACACCTTC. The full variable domain, in which reference TRBV11-3 and TRBJ1-2 provide the parts outside the CDR3, is EAGVVQSPRYKIIEKKQPVAFWCNPISGHNTLYWYLQNLGQGPELLIRYENEEAVDDSQLPKDRFSAERLKGVDSTLKIQPAELGDSAVYLCASSTPLINYGYTFGSGTRLTVV.

The rearrangement uses TRBV13 and TRBJ2-5; possible D gene TRBD1, 5 bases. The CDR3 contains 14 residues. V gave up 4 bases and J gave up 2 bases, with 11 bases separating them. Germline V gives CDR1 PRHDT, CDR2 FYEKMQ (reference sequence). CDR3 coding DNA: TGTGCCAGCAGCTCCCTCGGACATCAAGAGACCCAGTACTTC. Protein product: CASSSLGHQETQYF.

The chain has TRBV19 and TRBJ1-1, with D perhaps TRBD1 (5 bases). CDR3 length: 16 amino acids. V lost 2 bases and J 5 bases, leaving 18 bases between the germline ends. Per the germline V gene, CDR1 is LNHDA and CDR2 is SQIVND (reference sequence). The CDR3 sequence: CASSISGREGPTEAFF. The CDR3 DNA reads as TGTGCCAGTAGTATAAGCGGCAGGGAGGGCCCGACTGAAGCTTTCTTT.

The gene calls are TRBV10-3 and TRBJ2-7, with D possibly matching TRBD2 (6 bases). This CDR3 has 13 amino acids. Germline CDR1 reads ENHRY; CDR2 reads SYGVKD. The V end was cut by 5 bases, the J end by 3 bases, with 11 bases between. The CDR3 DNA follows: TGTGCCATCAGTCCCGGAGGGAACTACGAGCAGTACTTC. Translated, it gives CAISPGGNYEQYF.

V and J are TRBV7-3 and TRBJ2-2; 8 bases fit TRBD2. This CDR3 region has 15 residues. V lost 6 bases and J lost 5; bases outside the gene matches: 8. Germline assignment: CDR1 SGHTA and CDR2 FQGTGA. The CDR3 spells CASRRSGRRTGELFF. The CDR3 DNA sequence: TGTGCCAGCAGACGCAGCGGGAGACGGACCGGGGAGCTGTTTTTT.

The table lists this clone with a few counts. The chain combines TRBV6-6 with TRBJ2-7; 12 positions agree with TRBD2. The germline gives CDR1 MNHNY, CDR2 SVGAGI (reference sequence). With 6 bases clipped from V and 5 bases from J, the junction kept 5 bases outside the gene matches. The CDR3 is 14 residues long. CDR3 sequence: CASRRLAGAHEQYF. The DNA for the CDR3 is TGTGCCAGCAGACGACTAGCGGGAGCTCACGAGCAGTACTTC.

This rearrangement joins TRBV11-2 to TRBJ1-1, with a possible D match to TRBD1 (5 bases). V lost 2 bases to trimming and J lost 5 bases, with 12 bases between them. In germline, CDR1 is SGHAT, CDR2 FQNNGV. The CDR3 loop spans 14 amino acids. The CDR3 region has the DNA TGTGCCAGCAGCTTAAGGGAGGGGAAAACTGAAGCTTTCTTT. It is translated as CASSLREGKTEAFF.

The chain is built from TRBV7-9 and TRBJ1-2; 7 nucleotides align to TRBD1. CDR3 length: 14 residues. J gave up 6 bases and V 5 bases, and 9 bases lay outside the gene matches. Germline V gene sequence: CDR1 SEHNR, CDR2 FQNEAQ (reference sequence). The CDR3 nucleotides are TGTGCCAGCAGCCTAGGGGGCGAAAAGGATGGCTACACCTTC. Translating gives CASSLGGEKDGYTF.

V usage is TRBV18 and J usage is TRBJ2-1; D is possibly TRBD2 (6 bases). The CDR3 totals 15 residues. Germline assignment: CDR1 KGHSH and CDR2 LQKENI. V lost 3 bases to trimming and J lost 6 bases, with 15 bases between them. The CDR3, as DNA: TGTGCCAGCTCACCGAGCGGGTCCTCTGCCAATGAGCAGTTCTTC. Its protein is CASSPSGSSANEQFF.

V usage is TRBV27 and J usage is TRBJ1-1, with 7 bases identical to TRBD1. This CDR3 comprises 13 residues. Trimming took 2 bases from V and 4 from J; bases not matched to a gene: 1. The germline V gene has CDR1 MNHEY and CDR2 SMNVEV (reference sequence). The CDR3 nucleotides read TGTGCCAGCAGTTTAGACAGGGCCACTGAAGCTTTCTTT. Its translation is CASSLDRATEAFF.

The chain combines TRBV6-6 with TRBJ2-7; D may be TRBD1 (6 bases). Trimming shortened V by 2 bases and J by 4 bases, and 9 bases separated the two germline ends. CDR1 is MNHNY and CDR2 is SVGAGI in the germline V gene (reference sequence). The length of the CDR3 is 13 residues. This CDR3 is CASSYGQPYEQYF. The CDR3 bases are TGTGCCAGCAGTTACGGACAGCCATACGAGCAGTACTTC.

The J gene is TRBJ1-3, the V gene TRBV18, with D possibly TRBD1 on 5 matching bases. The V end was cut by 4 bases, the J end by 8 bases, with 12 bases between. Germline loops: CDR1 KGHSH, CDR2 LQKENI. This CDR3 contains 13 residues. Written as DNA, the CDR3 is TGTGCCAGCTCACAAGGGGTCAGTGACACCATATATTTT. Protein product: CASSQGVSDTIYF.

V gene TRBV18 combines with J gene TRBJ1-1; the match to TRBD1 covers 7 bases. Unmatched junction bases numbered 8, after V lost 0 bases and J lost 1 base. There are 17 residues in the CDR3. Germline CDR1 and CDR2: KGHSH and LQKENI. The CDR3 bases are TGTGCCAGCTCACCACCGAGGACAGGTCGTGCGAACACTGAAGCTTTCTTT. The encoded protein is CASSPPRTGRANTEAFF.

This clone was observed a handful of times. The V gene is TRBV6-1, the J gene TRBJ1-5, with D hard to call. V shed 2 bases and J shed 9 bases, with 5 bases lying between them. This CDR3 region has 11 residues. Germline V lookup: CDR1 MNHNS, CDR2 SASEGT. DNA for the CDR3: TGTGCCAGCAGTGAACTTGGGCCCCAGCATTTT. Its translation is CASSELGPQHF.

This clone was seen just once. V usage is TRBV18 and J usage is TRBJ2-1; 9 nucleotides line up with TRBD2. Germline loops: CDR1 KGHSH, CDR2 LQKENI. Trimming removed 3 bases from V and 9 bases from J; junction bases left unmatched: 9. The CDR3 totals 15 residues. The DNA for the CDR3 is TGTGCCAGCTCACCGGCTAGCGGGATGCTAGGTGAGCAGTTCTTC. This gives the protein CASSPASGMLGEQFF.

J is TRBJ1-2 and V is TRBV7-2, with TRBD1 matching over 7 bases. J lost 5 bases, V lost 5 bases, and 14 bases had no gene match. There are 16 residues in the CDR3. From germline, CDR1 is SGHTA and CDR2 FQGNSA. CDR3 loop: CASSPGMRGQMYGYTF. As DNA, the CDR3 is TGTGCCAGCAGCCCCGGTATGAGGGGACAGATGTATGGCTACACCTTC.

The chain carries TRBV5-1 and TRBJ1-2; 7 bases agree with TRBD1. The J segment lost 7 bases and the V segment lost 0 bases, leaving 0 bases of the junction unmatched. Germline CDR1 SGHRS, CDR2 YFSETQ. The CDR3 consists of 12 residues. CDR3 loop: CASSLGQGGYTF. The CDR3 DNA follows: TGCGCCAGCAGCTTGGGACAGGGTGGCTACACCTTC.